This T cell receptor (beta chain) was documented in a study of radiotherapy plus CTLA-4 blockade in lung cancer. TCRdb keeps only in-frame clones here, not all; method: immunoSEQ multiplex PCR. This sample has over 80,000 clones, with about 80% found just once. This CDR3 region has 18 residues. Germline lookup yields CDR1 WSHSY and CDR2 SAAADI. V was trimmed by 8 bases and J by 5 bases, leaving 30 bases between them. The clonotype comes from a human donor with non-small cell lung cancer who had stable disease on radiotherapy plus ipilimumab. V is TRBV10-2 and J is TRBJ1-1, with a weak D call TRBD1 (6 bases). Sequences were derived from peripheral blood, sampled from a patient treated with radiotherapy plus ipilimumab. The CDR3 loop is CASASGTRLRGDETEAFF. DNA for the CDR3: TGCGCCAGCGCTTCTGGGACAAGGTTAAGGGGGGATGAGACTGAAGCTTTCTTT.